This T cell receptor beta chain was profiled in a study of OX40 agonist ivuxolimab in advanced cancers. In the study overall: The diagnoses of dose-escalation patients were hepatocellular carcinoma, melanoma, renal cell or head and neck cancer. Males comprised about 84% of the group, whose mean age was about 62 years (range 23 to 79).

The V end was cut by 4 bases, the J end by 0 bases, with 10 bases between. CDR1 and CDR2 (germline): SNHLY, FYNNEI. The CDR3 covers 15 residues. TCRdb's table, derived via immunoSEQ multiplex PCR, lists solely in-frame clones and lacks some. Of 100,000 to 150,000 clones listed, approximately 90% are singletons. Broader study findings: Antigen specificity was not determined for the expanded peripheral T cells. There were, on average, more expanded clones in CD8+ T cells than in CD4+.

The count of this clone is one. Its antigen is undetermined. The source is an adult with an advanced solid tumor such as melanoma, head and neck, liver or kidney cancer. This sequence joins TRBV2 and TRBJ2-1, with D tentatively TRBD2 (6 bases). The specimen comprised CD4+ or CD8+ T cells sorted from blood, sampled in a trial of the OX40 agonist ivuxolimab. Written as DNA, the CDR3 is TGTGCCAGCAGTGGTCTCGGGGGCTCCTACAATGAGCAGTTCTTC. It translates to CASSGLGGSYNEQFF.